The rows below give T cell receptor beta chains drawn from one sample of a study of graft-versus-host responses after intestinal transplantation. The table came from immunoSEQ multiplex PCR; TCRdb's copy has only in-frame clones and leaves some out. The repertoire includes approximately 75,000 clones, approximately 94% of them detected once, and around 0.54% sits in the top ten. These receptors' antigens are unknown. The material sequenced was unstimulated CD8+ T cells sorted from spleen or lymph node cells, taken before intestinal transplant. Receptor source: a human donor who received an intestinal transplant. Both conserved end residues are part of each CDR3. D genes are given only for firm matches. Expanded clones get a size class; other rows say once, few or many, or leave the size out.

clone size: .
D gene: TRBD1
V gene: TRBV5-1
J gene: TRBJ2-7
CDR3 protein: CASSLSQTGRPPYEQYF
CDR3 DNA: TGCGCCAGCAGCTTGTCTCAGACAGGGCGGCCACCCTACGAGCAGTACTTC

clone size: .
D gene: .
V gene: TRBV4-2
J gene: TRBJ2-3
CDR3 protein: CASSQEGSSTDTQYF
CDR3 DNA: TGTGCCAGCAGCCAAGAGGGTAGTAGTACAGATACGCAGTATTTT

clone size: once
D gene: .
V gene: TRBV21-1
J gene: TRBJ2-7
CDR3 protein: CASSHQERPRGPYEQYF
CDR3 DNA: TGTGCCAGCAGCCACCAGGAACGACCAAGGGGACCCTACGAGCAGTACTTC

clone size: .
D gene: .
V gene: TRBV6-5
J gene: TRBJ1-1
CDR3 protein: CASSVGWSRTEAFF
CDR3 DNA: TGTGCCAGCAGTGTCGGGTGGAGTAGGACTGAAGCTTTCTTT

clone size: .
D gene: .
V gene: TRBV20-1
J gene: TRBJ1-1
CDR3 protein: CSAEVSTEAFF
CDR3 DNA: TGCAGTGCTGAGGTAAGCACTGAAGCTTTCTTT

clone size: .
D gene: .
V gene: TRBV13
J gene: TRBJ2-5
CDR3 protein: CASSSIIGYQETQYF
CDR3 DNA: TGTGCCAGCAGCTCTATAATAGGGTACCAAGAGACCCAGTACTTC

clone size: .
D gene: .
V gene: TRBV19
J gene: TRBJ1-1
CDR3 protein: CASSTPARTEAFF
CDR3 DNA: TGTGCCAGTAGTACCCCGGCCAGGACTGAAGCTTTCTTT

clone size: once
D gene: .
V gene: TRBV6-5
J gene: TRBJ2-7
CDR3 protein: CAGSRGGDYEQYF
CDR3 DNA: TGTGCCGGCAGTCGGGGCGGAGACTACGAGCAGTACTTC

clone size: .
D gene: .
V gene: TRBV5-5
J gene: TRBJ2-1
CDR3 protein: CASSPSVEQFF
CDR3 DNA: TGTGCCAGCAGCCCCAGCGTAGAGCAGTTCTTC

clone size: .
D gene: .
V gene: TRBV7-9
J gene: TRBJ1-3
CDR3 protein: CASSLEGYGNTIYF
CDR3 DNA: TGTGCCAGCAGCTTAGAGGGGTATGGAAACACCATATATTTT

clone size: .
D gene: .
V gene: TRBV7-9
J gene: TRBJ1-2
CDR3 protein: CASGWSGIMDYGYTF
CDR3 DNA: TGTGCCAGCGGATGGTCGGGTATAATGGACTATGGCTACACCTTC

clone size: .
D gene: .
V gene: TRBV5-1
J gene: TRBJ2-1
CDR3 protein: CASSPGTVSYNEQFF
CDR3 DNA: TGCGCCAGCAGCCCAGGAACAGTCTCCTACAATGAGCAGTTCTTC

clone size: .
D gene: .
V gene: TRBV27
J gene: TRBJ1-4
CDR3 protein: CASSLSRGLSNEKLFF
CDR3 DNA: TGTGCCAGCAGTTTATCTAGGGGGTTGTCTAATGAAAAACTGTTTTTT

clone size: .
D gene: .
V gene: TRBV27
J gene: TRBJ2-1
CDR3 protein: CASITREAGREDYNEQFF
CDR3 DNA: TGTGCCAGCATTACGCGGGAAGCGGGTAGGGAGGACTACAATGAGCAGTTCTTC

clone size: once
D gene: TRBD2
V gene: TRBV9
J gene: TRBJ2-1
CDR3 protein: CASSATSGLSSYNEQFF
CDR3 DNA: TGTGCCAGCAGCGCAACTAGCGGCCTTAGCTCCTACAATGAGCAGTTCTTC

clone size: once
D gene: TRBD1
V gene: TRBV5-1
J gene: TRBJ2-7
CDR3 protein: CASNGRDRLFVALSYEQYF
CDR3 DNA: TGCGCCAGCAATGGACGGGACAGGCTTTTTGTTGCCCTCTCCTACGAGCAGTACTTC

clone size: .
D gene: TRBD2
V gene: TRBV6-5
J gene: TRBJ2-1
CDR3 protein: CASSYAGDTVEQFF
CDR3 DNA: TGTGCCAGCAGTTATGCGGGAGATACGGTTGAGCAGTTCTTC

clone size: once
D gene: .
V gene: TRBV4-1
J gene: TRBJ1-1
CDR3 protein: CASSQGVNTEAFF
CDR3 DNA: TGCGCCAGCAGCCAAGGGGTGAACACTGAAGCTTTCTTT

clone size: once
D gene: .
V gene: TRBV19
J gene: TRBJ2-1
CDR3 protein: CASSMDFYNEQFF
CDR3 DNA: TGTGCCAGTAGTATGGACTTTTACAATGAGCAGTTCTTC

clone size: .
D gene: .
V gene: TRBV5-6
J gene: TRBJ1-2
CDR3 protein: CASSWGPRTNYGYTF
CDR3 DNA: TGTGCCAGCAGCTGGGGCCCCAGGACTAACTATGGCTACACCTTC

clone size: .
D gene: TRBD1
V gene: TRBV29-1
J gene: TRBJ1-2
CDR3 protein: CSADGTGPPYGYTF
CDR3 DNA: TGCAGCGCGGACGGGACAGGCCCCCCCTATGGCTACACCTTC

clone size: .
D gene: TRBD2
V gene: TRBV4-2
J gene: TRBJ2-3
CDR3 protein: CASSQPGLAEADTQYF
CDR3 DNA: TGTGCCAGCAGCCAGCCAGGACTAGCGGAGGCAGATACGCAGTATTTT

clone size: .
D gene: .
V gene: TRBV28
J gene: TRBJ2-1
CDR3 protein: CASSLNEQFF
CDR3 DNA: TGTGCCAGCAGTTTAAATGAGCAGTTCTTC

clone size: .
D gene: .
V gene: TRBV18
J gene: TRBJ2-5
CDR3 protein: CASSPADRKTQYF
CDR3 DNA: TGTGCCAGCTCACCAGCCGACAGGAAGACCCAGTACTTC

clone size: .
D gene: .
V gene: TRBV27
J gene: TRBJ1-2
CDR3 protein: CASSLGGVGAYGYTF
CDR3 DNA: TGTGCCAGCAGTTTAGGCGGAGTGGGGGCATATGGCTACACCTTC

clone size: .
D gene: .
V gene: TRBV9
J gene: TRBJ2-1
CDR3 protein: CASSHPQGTHNEQFF
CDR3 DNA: TGTGCCAGCAGCCATCCCCAGGGGACCCACAATGAGCAGTTCTTC

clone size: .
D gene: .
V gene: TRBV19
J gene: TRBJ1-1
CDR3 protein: CASSIQGFGNTEAFF
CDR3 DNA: TGTGCCAGTAGTATCCAGGGGTTCGGGAACACTGAAGCTTTCTTT

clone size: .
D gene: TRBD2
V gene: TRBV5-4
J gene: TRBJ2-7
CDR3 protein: CASSYIAGGLPYEQYF
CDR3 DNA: TGTGCCAGCAGCTATATAGCGGGAGGGCTTCCGTACGAGCAGTACTTC

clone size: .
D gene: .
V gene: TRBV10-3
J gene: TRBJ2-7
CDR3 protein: CAIKPGTSYEQYF
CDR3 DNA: TGTGCCATCAAGCCGGGAACCTCCTACGAGCAGTACTTC

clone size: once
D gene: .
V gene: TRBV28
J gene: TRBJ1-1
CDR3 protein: CASSLAGGNTEAFF
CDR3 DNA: TGTGCCAGCAGTTTAGCTGGCGGGAACACTGAAGCTTTCTTT

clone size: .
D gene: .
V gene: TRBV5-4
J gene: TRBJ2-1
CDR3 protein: CASSHTGLYNEQFF
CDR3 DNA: TGTGCCAGCAGCCACACGGGACTTTACAATGAGCAGTTCTTC

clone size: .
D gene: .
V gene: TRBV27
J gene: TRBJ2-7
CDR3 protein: CASSLTSSYEQYF
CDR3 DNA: TGTGCCAGCAGTTTAACTAGTTCCTACGAGCAGTACTTC

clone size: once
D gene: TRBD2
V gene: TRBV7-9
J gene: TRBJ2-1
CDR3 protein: CASSPRLAGPLGDEQFF
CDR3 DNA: TGTGCCAGCAGCCCCCGTCTAGCGGGACCGCTGGGGGATGAGCAGTTCTTC

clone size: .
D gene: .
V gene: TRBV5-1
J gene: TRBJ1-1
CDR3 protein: CASSLVGVNTEAFF
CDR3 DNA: TGCGCCAGCAGCTTGGTTGGGGTGAACACTGAAGCTTTCTTT

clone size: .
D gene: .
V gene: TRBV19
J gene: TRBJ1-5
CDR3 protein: CASRPGEYSNQPQHF
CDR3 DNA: TGTGCCAGTAGACCGGGCGAATATAGCAATCAGCCCCAGCATTTT

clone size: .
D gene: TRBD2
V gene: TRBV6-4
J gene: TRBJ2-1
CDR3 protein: CASSVKAGAYNEQFF
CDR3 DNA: TGTGCCAGCAGTGTAAAAGCGGGAGCCTACAATGAGCAGTTCTTC

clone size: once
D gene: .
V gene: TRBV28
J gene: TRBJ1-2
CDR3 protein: CASRPPEDKYGYTF
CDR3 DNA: TGTGCCAGCAGGCCACCCGAAGACAAATATGGCTACACCTTC

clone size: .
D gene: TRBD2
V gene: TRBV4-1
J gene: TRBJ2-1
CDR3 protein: CASSYGTSGVRPTLNEQFF
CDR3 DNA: TGCGCCAGCAGCTACGGGACTAGCGGGGTCAGGCCCACCCTCAATGAGCAGTTCTTC

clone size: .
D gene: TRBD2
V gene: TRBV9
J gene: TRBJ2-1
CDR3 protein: CASSGRLGTSVTYNEQFF
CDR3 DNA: TGTGCCAGCAGCGGCAGATTAGGGACTAGCGTCACCTACAATGAGCAGTTCTTC

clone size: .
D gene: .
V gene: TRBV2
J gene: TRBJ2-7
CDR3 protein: CASSEWSRSYEQYF
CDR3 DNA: TGTGCCAGCAGTGAATGGTCCCGATCCTACGAGCAGTACTTC

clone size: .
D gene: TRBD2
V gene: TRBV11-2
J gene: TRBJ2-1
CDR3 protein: CASSLLPPGLAGYNEQFF
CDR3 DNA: TGTGCCAGCAGCTTACTTCCTCCAGGTCTAGCGGGGTACAATGAGCAGTTCTTC

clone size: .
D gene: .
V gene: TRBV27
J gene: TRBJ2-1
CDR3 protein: CASSSSIGRYNEQFF
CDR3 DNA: TGTGCCAGCAGTTCATCCATCGGCCGGTACAATGAGCAGTTCTTC

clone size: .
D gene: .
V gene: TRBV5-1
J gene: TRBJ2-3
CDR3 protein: CASTPGDTQYF
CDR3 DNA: TGCGCCAGCACCCCCGGGGATACGCAGTATTTT

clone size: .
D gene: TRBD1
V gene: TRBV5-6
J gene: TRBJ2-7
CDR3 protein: CASNDKTGGAYEQYF
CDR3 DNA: TGTGCCAGCAACGATAAAACAGGGGGCGCCTACGAGCAGTACTTC

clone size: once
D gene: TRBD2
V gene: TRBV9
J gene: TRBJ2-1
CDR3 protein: CASSVVSGGSYNEQFF
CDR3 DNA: TGTGCCAGCAGCGTAGTTAGCGGGGGCTCCTACAATGAGCAGTTCTTC

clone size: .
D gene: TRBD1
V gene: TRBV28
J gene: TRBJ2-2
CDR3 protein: CASRAGTELGELFF
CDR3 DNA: TGTGCCAGCAGAGCCGGGACAGAGCTCGGGGAGCTGTTTTTT

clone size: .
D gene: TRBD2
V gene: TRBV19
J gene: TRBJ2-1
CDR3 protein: CASRPSGAYNEQFF
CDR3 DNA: TGTGCCAGTAGACCTAGCGGGGCCTACAATGAGCAGTTCTTC

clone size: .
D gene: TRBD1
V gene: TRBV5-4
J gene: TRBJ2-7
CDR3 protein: CASSWTGVREQYF
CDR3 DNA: TGTGCCAGCAGCTGGACAGGGGTGAGGGAGCAGTACTTC